This passage covers 10 T cell receptor beta chains from one sample sequenced in a study of OX40 agonist ivuxolimab in advanced cancers. Measured with immunoSEQ multiplex PCR; TCRdb has only the in-frame clones, and not every one. This sample has some 37,000 clones, with approximately 82% found just once. The specimen comprised CD4+ or CD8+ T cells sorted from blood, sampled in a trial of the OX40 agonist ivuxolimab. The source is an adult with an advanced solid tumor such as melanoma, head and neck, liver or kidney cancer.

This chain connects TRBV18 to TRBJ2-5; D is perhaps TRBD1 (5 bases). Germline lookup yields CDR1 KGHSH and CDR2 LQKENI. This CDR3 is 14 amino acids long. V was clipped by 2 bases and J by 5 bases, with 12 bases between them. The CDR3: CASSPGQGPETQYF. CDR3 bases: TGTGCCAGCTCACCAGGGCAGGGTCCGGAGACCCAGTACTTC.

This clone was observed a single time. The chain recombines TRBV5-6 with TRBJ2-5; D might be TRBD1 (6 bases). The germline V gene has CDR1 SGHDT and CDR2 YYEEEE. V lost 0 bases and J lost 5, with 8 bases in between. The CDR3 extends over 13 amino acids. The CDR3 nucleotides are TGTGCCAGCAGCTTGGACAGGGTTGAGACCCAGTACTTC. It specifies CASSLDRVETQYF.

The genes are TRBV5-4 and TRBJ2-5; D is possibly TRBD1 (6 bases). Trimming shortened V by 4 bases and J by 0 bases, and 10 bases separated the two germline ends. The CDR3 extends over 14 amino acids. Germline V CDR1 and CDR2: SGHNT, YYREEE (reference sequence). This CDR3 is CASSQYRDQETQYF. The CDR3 DNA reads as TGTGCCAGCAGCCAATACAGGGACCAAGAGACCCAGTACTTC.

The rearrangement joins TRBV5-1 to TRBJ2-2, with D possibly TRBD2 on 7 matching bases. Germline V lookup: CDR1 SGHRS, CDR2 YFSETQ. CDR3 length equals 18 residues. V was cut by 0 bases and J by 0 bases, with 15 bases left in between. For the CDR3, the DNA is TGCGCCAGCAGCTTGGCCGGCAGGGGAGGGGCGAACACCGGGGAGCTGTTTTTT. Protein product: CASSLAGRGGANTGELFF.

This clone was counted between two and nine times. This chain uses TRBV21-1 with TRBJ2-5; TRBD1 is the table's D call, not checked against the DNA. TRBV21-1 is flagged as a pseudogene. There are 15 residues in the CDR3. CDR3 sequence reads: CASKQGQAGRETQYF. The CDR3 DNA reads as TGTGCCAGCAAACAAGGACAGGCCGGCAGGGAGACCCAGTACTTC.

The CDR3 DNA is TGTGCCAGCAGCTTGCGACAGGACACCGGGGAGCTGTTTTTT. Its translation: CASSLRQDTGELFF. V and J are TRBV5-4 and TRBJ2-2, with D perhaps matching TRBD1 (6 bases). This CDR3 region has 14 residues. Germline CDR1 and CDR2: SGHNT and YYREEE (reference sequence). V lost 1 base and J 3 bases, leaving 7 bases between the germline ends.

J is TRBJ2-2 and V is TRBV11-2; the D is unclear. This CDR3 comprises 14 residues. Looked up from germline, CDR1 is SGHAT and CDR2 is FQNNGV. Trimming took off 1 base at V and 2 bases at J, with 5 bases between the two ends. The CDR3 region has the DNA TGTGCCAGCAGCTTAGTGCGCAACACCGGGGAGCTGTTTTTT. Translation gives CASSLVRNTGELFF.

The CDR3 spells CAHAPTGGQHGYTF. The CDR3 DNA reads as TGTGCCCACGCCCCGACAGGGGGTCAACATGGCTACACCTTC. This chain joins TRBV30 and TRBJ1-2; TRBD1 agrees at 9 bases. The CDR3 totals 14 residues. After removal of 8 bases from V and 6 bases from J, the junction contained 13 bases not matched to a gene. Per the germline V gene, CDR1 is GTSNPN and CDR2 is SVGIG (reference sequence).

This CDR3 is CASSFVAEQETQYF. CDR3 coding DNA: TGCGCCAGCAGCTTTGTGGCGGAACAAGAGACCCAGTACTTC. The chain employs TRBV5-1 and TRBJ2-5; D gene ambiguous. Germline lookup yields CDR1 SGHRS and CDR2 YFSETQ. CDR3 size: 14 residues. Trimming removed 2 bases at V and 2 bases at J, with 10 bases between.

V and J are TRBV10-3 and TRBJ2-5, with 13 bases matching TRBD2. The DNA matches TRBJ2-7 better at its end, which makes the J call doubtful. CDR3 length equals 15 residues. Germline V gene sequence: CDR1 ENHRY, CDR2 SYGVKD. For the CDR3, the DNA is TGTGCCATCAGCTACGGACTAGCGGGGGCCTCCGAGCAGTACTTC. Residues: CAISYGLAGASEQYF.